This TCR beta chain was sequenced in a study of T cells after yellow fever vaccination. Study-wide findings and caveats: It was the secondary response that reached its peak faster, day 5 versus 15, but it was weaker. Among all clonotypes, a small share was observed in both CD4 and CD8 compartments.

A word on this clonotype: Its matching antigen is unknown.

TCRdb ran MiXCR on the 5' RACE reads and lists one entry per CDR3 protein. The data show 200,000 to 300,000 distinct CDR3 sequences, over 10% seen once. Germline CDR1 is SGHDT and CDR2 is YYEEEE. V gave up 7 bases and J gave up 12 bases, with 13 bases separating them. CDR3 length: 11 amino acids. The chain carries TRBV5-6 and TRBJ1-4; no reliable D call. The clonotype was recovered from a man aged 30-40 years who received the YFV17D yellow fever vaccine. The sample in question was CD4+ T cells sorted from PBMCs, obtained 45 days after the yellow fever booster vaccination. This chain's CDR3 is CASGKGEELFF. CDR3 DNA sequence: TGTGCCAGCGGGAAGGGTGAGGAACTGTTTTTT. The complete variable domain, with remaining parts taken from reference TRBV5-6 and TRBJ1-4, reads DAGVTQSPTHLIKTRGQQVTLRCSPKSGHDTVSWYQQALGQGPQFIFQYYEEEERQRGNFPDRFSGHQFPNYSSELNVNALLLGDSALYLCASGKGEELFFGSGTQLSVL.